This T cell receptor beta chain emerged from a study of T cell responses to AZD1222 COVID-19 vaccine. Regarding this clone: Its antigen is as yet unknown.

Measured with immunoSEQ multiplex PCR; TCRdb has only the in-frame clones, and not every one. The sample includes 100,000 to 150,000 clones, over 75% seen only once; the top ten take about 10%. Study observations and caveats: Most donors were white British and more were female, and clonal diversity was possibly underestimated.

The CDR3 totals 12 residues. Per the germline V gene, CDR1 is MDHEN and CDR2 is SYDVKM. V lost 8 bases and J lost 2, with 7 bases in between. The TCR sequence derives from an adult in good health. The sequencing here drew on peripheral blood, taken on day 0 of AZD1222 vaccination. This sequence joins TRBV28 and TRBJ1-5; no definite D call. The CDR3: CASSSRNQPQHF. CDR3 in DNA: TGTGCCAGCTCCAGTCGCAATCAGCCCCAGCATTTT.